The text below deals with one T cell receptor beta chain. Germline-derived CDR1 and CDR2 are SGHAT and FQNNGV. CDR3 size: 15 residues. Unmatched junction bases numbered 10, after V lost 5 bases and J lost 4 bases. In the original workflow: Estimated nucleated cell counts came from reference gene primer amplification. TCRdb keeps only in-frame clones here, not all; method: immunoSEQ multiplex PCR. That table supplies the V and J calls and clone size; D and trimming were determined from the DNA. Among a few hundred thousand clones, around 88% were seen once, and the ten largest hold about 0.8%. The sample comes from a study of blood T cell repertoires in COVID-19. Study context: Samples of COVID-19 (acute and convalescent) were obtained from the United States, Italy and Spain.

The source material was peripheral blood. V is TRBV11-2 and J is TRBJ1-2; 7 nucleotides align to TRBD1. The clonotype originates from a man in his thirties or forties with acute or convalescent COVID-19. The CDR3 sequence: CASSARDSGRYGYTF. The DNA of the CDR3 is TGTGCCAGCAGCGCCCGGGACAGTGGGCGCTATGGCTACACCTTC.